Presented here are 21 T cell receptor beta chains from one specimen sequenced in a study of blood T cell repertoires in COVID-19. The assay was immunoSEQ multiplex PCR, and TCRdb's table has in-frame clones only and misses some. The repertoire holds about 51,000 clones, around 93% seen once, with about 3.1% in the top ten. The sequenced sample consisted of peripheral blood. The origin of the receptors is a middle-aged man with acute or convalescent COVID-19.

The chain links TRBV6-5 to TRBJ1-2; TRBD1 might be the D (5 bases). There are 12 residues in the CDR3. CDR1 and CDR2 from the germline V gene are MNHEY and SVGAGI. Trimming left V 5 bases short and J 1 base short, with 5 bases between. DNA for the CDR3: TGTGCCAGCAGTCAGGGTAACTATGGCTACACCTTC. Amino acid sequence: CASSQGNYGYTF.

This clone was picked up one time. The V and J genes are TRBV29-1 and TRBJ2-7, with 9 bases fitting TRBD1. V lost 6 bases, J lost 2 bases, and 5 bases stayed unmatched. Germline-derived CDR1 and CDR2 are SQVTM and ANQGSEA. CDR3 length equals 13 residues. DNA for the CDR3: TGCAGCGTAGGGGACAGGGTCCCCTACGAGCAGTACTTC. As protein: CSVGDRVPYEQYF.

V and J are TRBV5-1 and TRBJ1-5; possibly TRBD1 for D (6 bases). CDR3 size: 13 residues. Trimming cost V 4 bases and J 3 bases, with 8 bases left between them. Germline V gene sequence: CDR1 SGHRS, CDR2 YFSETQ. As DNA, the CDR3 is TGCGCCAGCAGCGCAGGGGACAATCAGCCCCAGCATTTT. Its protein is CASSAGDNQPQHF.

The sample holds one count of this clone. The V gene is TRBV5-1, the J gene TRBJ1-6, with 9 bases fitting TRBD1. The CDR3 length is 15 residues. CDR1 is SGHRS, CDR2 YFSETQ, per germline. V was clipped by 4 bases and J by 13 bases; unmatched bases: 12. CDR3 region: CASSVKQGATLPLHF. DNA of the CDR3: TGCGCCAGCAGCGTTAAACAGGGGGCGACTCTCCCCCTCCACTTT. Together with reference TRBV5-1 and TRBJ1-6, the CDR3 gives the full variable domain: KAGVTQTPRYLIKTRGQQVTLSCSPISGHRSVSWYQQTPGQGLQFLFEYFSETQRNKGNFPGRFSGRQFSNSRSEMNVSTLELGDSALYLCASSVKQGATLPLHFGNGTRLTVT.

The CDR3: CASTRGGTEAFF. The DNA for the CDR3 is TGTGCCAGCACTCGGGGTGGCACTGAAGCTTTCTTT. The rearrangement links TRBV6-5 to TRBJ1-1; no definite D call. CDR1 MNHEY and CDR2 SVGAGI come from the germline V gene. Trimming took 7 bases from V and 4 from J, leaving 10 bases between them. The length of the CDR3 is 12 residues.

The V gene is TRBV5-1, the J gene TRBJ1-1; a possible D gene is TRBD1 (6 bases). Germline-derived CDR1 and CDR2 are SGHRS and YFSETQ. CDR3 length: 15 amino acids. Trimming took off 4 bases at V and 1 base at J, with 14 bases between the two ends. CDR3 DNA sequence: TGCGCCAGCAGCCCGCTTGGACAGCGGAACACTGAAGCTTTCTTT. Its translation is CASSPLGQRNTEAFF.

The chain links TRBV24-1 to TRBJ2-2, with TRBD1 identical over 8 bases. This CDR3 is built from 16 residues. V was clipped by 5 bases and J by 2 bases; unmatched bases: 6. Germline CDR1 reads KGHDR; CDR2 reads SFDVKD. The CDR3, as DNA: TGTGCCACCAGTGCCCCGGGACAGGTTAACACCGGGGAGCTGTTTTTT. Translation gives CATSAPGQVNTGELFF.

The V gene is TRBV28, the J gene TRBJ1-6; D remains unclear. CDR1 is MDHEN, CDR2 SYDVKM, per germline. This CDR3 is built from 16 residues. V lost 7 bases and J 9 bases, leaving 22 bases between the germline ends. CDR3 amino acids: CASTAFYRITGSPLHF. CDR3 bases: TGTGCCAGCACCGCCTTTTATCGGATTACGGGTTCACCCCTCCACTTT.

This chain connects TRBV19 to TRBJ1-2, with TRBD1 identical over 8 bases. CDR3 length: 12 amino acids. Per the germline V gene, CDR1 is LNHDA and CDR2 is SQIVND (reference sequence). V shed 4 bases, J shed 7 bases, and the junction held 2 bases outside the gene matches. The CDR3 region is CASSTTGGGYTF. The DNA of the CDR3 is TGTGCCAGTAGTACAACAGGGGGTGGCTACACCTTC. Complete variable domain (other parts from reference TRBV19 and TRBJ1-2): DGGITQSPKYLFRKEGQNVTLSCEQNLNHDAMYWYRQDPGQGLRLIYYSQIVNDFQKGDIAEGYSVSREKKESFPLTVTSAQKNPTAFYLCASSTTGGGYTFGSGTRLTVV.

Comments on this clone: Sequence at one end of the junction differs from germline and may be a read error. V gene TRBV28 combines with J gene TRBJ1-2; D perhaps matches TRBD1 (5 bases). CDR3 length equals 15 residues. Germline V gene sequence: CDR1 MDHEN, CDR2 SYDVKM. In nucleotides, the CDR3 is TGTGCCAGCATCTCAGGTGGGACTCCTAACCATGGCTACACCTTC. This encodes CASISGGTPNHGYTF.

The J gene is TRBJ1-6, the V gene TRBV2; tentative D call: TRBD1 (5 bases). Germline V gives CDR1 SNHLY, CDR2 FYNNEI. V was trimmed by 5 bases and J by 9 bases, leaving 14 bases between them. The CDR3 runs to 14 residues. The CDR3 here is CASSRGGSGSPLHF. The CDR3 DNA follows: TGTGCCAGCAGTCGGGGGGGAAGCGGTTCACCCCTCCACTTT. The full variable domain, completed using reference TRBV2 and TRBJ1-6, is EPEVTQTPSHQVTQMGQEVILRCVPISNHLYFYWYRQILGQKVEFLVSFYNNEISEKSEIFDDQFSVERPDGSNFTLKIRSTKLEDSAMYFCASSRGGSGSPLHFGNGTRLTVT.

V is TRBV7-9 and J is TRBJ2-3, with TRBD1 matching 12 bases. J was trimmed by 5 bases and V by 5 bases; bases with no gene match: 8. This CDR3 region has 16 residues. Looked up from germline, CDR1 is SEHNR and CDR2 is FQNEAQ (reference sequence). The CDR3: CASSPWDRGLQDTQYF. CDR3 nucleotide sequence: TGTGCCAGCAGCCCGTGGGACAGGGGGCTGCAAGATACGCAGTATTTT.

The chain employs TRBV2 and TRBJ1-1; 12 nucleotides agree with TRBD1. CDR3 length equals 17 residues. J was trimmed by 10 bases and V by 5 bases; bases with no gene match: 17. Germline CDR1 is SNHLY and CDR2 is FYNNEI. This CDR3 is CASSRRGGTGGVDGAFF. The CDR3 DNA is TGTGCCAGCAGTCGACGGGGAGGGACAGGGGGCGTAGATGGAGCTTTCTTT.

The CDR3 spells CATSQSGNQPQHF. The DNA of the CDR3 is TGTGCCACCAGTCAATCGGGCAATCAGCCCCAGCATTTT. The chain joins TRBV24-1 to TRBJ1-5; D not resolved. The CDR3 consists of 13 residues. Looked up from germline, CDR1 is KGHDR and CDR2 is SFDVKD. Trimming took 6 bases from V and 2 from J, leaving 7 bases between them.

The chain links TRBV2 to TRBJ1-6, with 9 bases matching TRBD1. V gave up 5 bases and J gave up 7 bases; unmatched junction bases: 6. The CDR3 extends over 15 amino acids. In germline, CDR1 is SNHLY, CDR2 FYNNEI. CDR3 protein: CASSIGQGLNSPLHF. The CDR3 DNA is TGTGCCAGCAGTATTGGACAGGGGCTGAATTCACCCCTCCACTTT.

The CDR3, as DNA: TGTGCCAGCAGCCAAGAGGACGGGGGTGGTTCCTACGAGCAGTACTTC. Protein product: CASSQEDGGGSYEQYF. This chain joins TRBV3-1 (or the pseudogene TRBV3-2) and TRBJ2-7; weak D call: TRBD2 (6 bases). Trimming took 0 bases from V and 1 from J, leaving 13 bases between them. The CDR3 length is 16 residues. CDR1 and CDR2 from the germline V gene are LGHDT and YNNKEL (reference sequence).

V usage is TRBV10-3 and J usage is TRBJ1-6; D not resolved. The CDR3 consists of 16 residues. V lost 0 bases and J lost 8, with 14 bases in between. Germline values: CDR1 ENHRY, CDR2 SYGVKD. CDR3 DNA sequence: TGTGCCATCAGTGAGTCGTTGCCAACCTCAGATTCACCCCTCCACTTT. Translated: CAISESLPTSDSPLHF.

This clone was recorded once. The genes are TRBV5-1 and TRBJ2-5; D perhaps matches TRBD2 (5 bases). The germline gives CDR1 SGHRS, CDR2 YFSETQ. This CDR3 spans 15 amino acids. Trimming removed 7 bases at V and 5 bases at J, with 21 bases between. The CDR3 region has the DNA TGCGCCAGCGGACTTTACCCGGGGAATGAGGAGACCCAGTACTTC. The encoded protein is CASGLYPGNEETQYF.

V is TRBV3-1 (or the pseudogene TRBV3-2) and J is TRBJ1-2, with D possibly being TRBD1 (6 bases). The CDR3 consists of 16 residues. V was trimmed by 4 bases and J by 4 bases, leaving 19 bases between them. Germline V gene data show CDR1 as LGHDT and CDR2 as YNNKEL (reference sequence). The CDR3 protein is CASSRTDKGDFYGYTF. CDR3 DNA: TGTGCCAGCAGCCGGACCGACAAGGGGGATTTCTATGGCTACACCTTC.

V and J are TRBV24-1 and TRBJ2-3; 8 nucleotides line up with TRBD1. This CDR3 is built from 14 residues. Germline V gives CDR1 KGHDR, CDR2 SFDVKD. Unmatched junction bases numbered 9, after V lost 12 bases and J lost 2 bases. The CDR3 nucleotides are TGTGCCGCTGGACAGGGCCAGGTCACAGATACGCAGTATTTT. Its protein is CAAGQGQVTDTQYF.

The CDR3 DNA reads TGTGCCACCAGTGATTTGCAGGCTAATGAGCAGTTCTTC. This encodes CATSDLQANEQFF. V gene TRBV24-1 combines with J gene TRBJ2-1; D is unclear. The CDR3 runs to 13 residues. Trimming left V 0 bases short and J 7 bases short, with 6 bases between. CDR1 is KGHDR and CDR2 is SFDVKD in the germline V gene.